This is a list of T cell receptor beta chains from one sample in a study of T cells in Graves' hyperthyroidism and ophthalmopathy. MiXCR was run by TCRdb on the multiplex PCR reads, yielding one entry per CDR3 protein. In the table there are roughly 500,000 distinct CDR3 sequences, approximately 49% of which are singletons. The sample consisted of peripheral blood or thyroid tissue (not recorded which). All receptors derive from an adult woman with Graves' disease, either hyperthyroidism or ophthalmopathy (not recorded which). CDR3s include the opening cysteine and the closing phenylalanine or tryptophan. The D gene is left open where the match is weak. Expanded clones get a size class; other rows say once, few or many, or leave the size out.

DNA: TGTGCCACCAGCCGTGGCCCCACAGGGGGCAATGGCTACACCTTC
CDR3: CATSRGPTGGNGYTF
D: TRBD1
J: TRBJ1-2
V: TRBV15
length: 15
size: .

DNA: TGTGCCAGCAGCTTAGGCTTCGCCAGGGGGTCTGGCTACACCTTC
CDR3: CASSLGFARGSGYTF
D: TRBD1
J: TRBJ1-2
V: TRBV7-2
length: 15
size: many

DNA: TGTGCCGCCAGCCCAGAGACCCAGTACTTC
CDR3: CAASPETQYF
D: .
J: TRBJ2-5
V: TRBV2
length: 10
size: .

DNA: TGTGCCACGGGGCGGGACAGTTCAAATCAGCCCCAGCATTTT
CDR3: CATGRDSSNQPQHF
D: TRBD1
J: TRBJ1-5
V: TRBV10-3
length: 14
size: few

DNA: TGTGCCAGCTCACCCCCGAGCTGGACTGAAGCTTTCTTT
CDR3: CASSPPSWTEAFF
D: .
J: TRBJ1-1
V: TRBV18
length: 13
size: .

DNA: TGTGCCAGCAGCGTTTCCCCCAGCGGGAGGCACTACGAGCAGTACTTC
CDR3: CASSVSPSGRHYEQYF
D: TRBD2
J: TRBJ2-7
V: TRBV9
length: 16
size: .

DNA: TGTGCCAGCAGTTACGCCTTCCGGGGGGCGAGAAACGAGCAGTACTTC
CDR3: CASSYAFRGARNEQYF
D: .
J: TRBJ2-7
V: TRBV6-5
length: 16
size: .

DNA: TGTGCCAGCAGCCAAGGACAGGGTGAACAAGAGACCCAGTACTTC
CDR3: CASSQGQGEQETQYF
D: TRBD1
J: TRBJ2-5
V: TRBV7-8
length: 15
size: few

DNA: TGCAGCGTTGGGTACCGGGGGAAAAACACTGAAGCTTTCTTT
CDR3: CSVGYRGKNTEAFF
D: .
J: TRBJ1-1
V: TRBV29-1
length: 14
size: few

DNA: TGCAGTGCTAGAGATCCAATGGGAGGCCCTGAAGCTTTCTTT
CDR3: CSARDPMGGPEAFF
D: .
J: TRBJ1-1
V: TRBV20-1
length: 14
size: .

DNA: TGCAGCGTTGAATGGACAGGGGGCCACGACTATGGCTACACCTTC
CDR3: CSVEWTGGHDYGYTF
D: TRBD1
J: TRBJ1-2
V: TRBV29-1
length: 15
size: .

DNA: TGTGCCATCAGTCCAGGGACCCTAAATCAGCCCCTCCACTTT
CDR3: CAISPGTLNQPLHF
D: .
J: TRBJ1-6
V: TRBV10-3
length: 14
size: .

DNA: TGTGCCAGCAGCTTAGGTCTTTCGGCGACCTACGAGCAGTACTTC
CDR3: CASSLGLSATYEQYF
D: .
J: TRBJ2-7
V: TRBV7-8
length: 15
size: .

DNA: TGCAGCGTGAGGGGGTGGGGGTCAGGGGCCAACGTCCTGACTTTC
CDR3: CSVRGWGSGANVLTF
D: .
J: TRBJ2-6
V: TRBV29-1
length: 15
size: many

DNA: TGCGCCAGCACCCTATGGGGACGCCAGGATGGCGCTGAAGCTTTCTTT
CDR3: CASTLWGRQDGAEAFF
D: .
J: TRBJ1-1
V: TRBV10-2
length: 16
size: .

DNA: TGTGCCAGCAGTGAGCTAGGCGGGACTGAAGCTTTCTTT
CDR3: CASSELGGTEAFF
D: .
J: TRBJ1-1
V: TRBV6-1
length: 13
size: many

DNA: TGTGCCAAAGAGGGGACTGAAGCTTTCTTT
CDR3: CAKEGTEAFF
D: .
J: TRBJ1-1
V: TRBV19
length: 10
size: many

DNA: TGCGCCAGCAGCTTGGAAGGGGGGTCGGGATACGAGCAGTACTTC
CDR3: CASSLEGGSGYEQYF
D: .
J: TRBJ2-7
V: TRBV5-1
length: 15
size: many

DNA: TGTGCCATCAGCGTCGGGGGGGACGGGCAAGAGACCCAGTACTTC
CDR3: CAISVGGDGQETQYF
D: TRBD2
J: TRBJ2-5
V: TRBV10-3
length: 15
size: .

DNA: TGCAGTGCTAGAGCGTGGGAGCTGTTTTTT
CDR3: CSARAWELFF
D: .
J: TRBJ2-2
V: TRBV20-1
length: 10
size: .

DNA: TGTGCCAGCAGCTTAGACGGGAGCTACGAGCAGTACTTC
CDR3: CASSLDGSYEQYF
D: .
J: TRBJ2-7
V: TRBV9
length: 13
size: many

DNA: TGCAGTGTTCCGGGACAGGGTTCCCAAGAGACCCAGTACTTC
CDR3: CSVPGQGSQETQYF
D: TRBD1
J: TRBJ2-5
V: TRBV20-1
length: 14
size: many

DNA: TGTGCTAGAGATCGCCGGGGTTTCGAGGAGCTGTTTTTT
CDR3: CARDRRGFEELFF
D: .
J: TRBJ2-2
V: TRBV7-7
length: 13
size: .